Each of the 18 T cell receptor beta chains below was sequenced from the same sample in a study of blood T cell repertoires in COVID-19. Method: immunoSEQ multiplex PCR; TCRdb's copy keeps in-frame clones and lacks some. The repertoire holds 200,000 to 250,000 clones, with around 84% as singletons. Sequenced: peripheral blood. These receptor sequences come from a woman aged 18-29 years with acute or convalescent COVID-19.

The chain joins TRBV23-1 to TRBJ2-3; 7 bases are a match to TRBD1. TRBV23-1 is annotated as an ORF whose role is uncertain. After removal of 0 bases from V and 2 bases from J, the junction contained 5 bases not matched to a gene. The CDR3 is 16 amino acids. CDR3 sequence: CASSQSRGTNTDTQYF. The CDR3 DNA reads as TGCGCCAGCAGTCAATCCAGGGGGACGAACACAGATACGCAGTATTTT.

The chain is built from TRBV11-2 and TRBJ1-1, with 7 bases lining up with TRBD1. Germline values: CDR1 SGHAT, CDR2 FQNNGV. The CDR3 totals 15 residues. V was pared by 1 base and J by 3 bases, with 5 bases of the junction left unmatched. The CDR3 bases are TGTGCCAGCAGCTTAGTGGAGGGGGCTCACACTGAAGCTTTCTTT. As protein: CASSLVEGAHTEAFF.

The chain joins TRBV3-1 (or the pseudogene TRBV3-2) to TRBJ1-2, with D hard to call. Trimming took 0 bases from V and 8 from J, leaving 13 bases between them. Germline values: CDR1 LGHDT, CDR2 YNNKEL (reference sequence). The CDR3 spans 14 residues. The CDR3 is CASSQDRWARGYTF. The CDR3 DNA sequence: TGTGCCAGCAGCCAAGATCGGTGGGCACGGGGCTACACCTTC.

This clone has just a few counts. The chain is built from TRBV28 and TRBJ1-1; D not resolved. CDR3 size: 13 residues. The germline gives CDR1 MDHEN, CDR2 SYDVKM. The V end lost 2 bases, the J end lost 4 bases, and 8 bases lay between the germline ends. The CDR3 protein is CASSLRGATEAFF. The CDR3 DNA sequence: TGTGCCAGCAGTTTACGGGGTGCCACTGAAGCTTTCTTT.

This clone was detected a few times. V is TRBV7-2 and J is TRBJ2-1; 13 bases fit TRBD2. This CDR3 comprises 17 residues. The germline CDR1 and CDR2 sequences are SGHTA and FQGNSA. The J segment lost 5 bases and the V segment lost 5 bases, leaving 9 bases of the junction unmatched. The DNA for the CDR3 is TGTGCCAGCAGCGTCGTTCCGGGACTAGCGGGAAACAATGAGCAGTTCTTC. Its translation: CASSVVPGLAGNNEQFF.

The chain recombines TRBV18 with TRBJ1-1; D is unresolved. Germline V gene lookup returns CDR1 KGHSH and CDR2 LQKENI. This CDR3 spans 13 amino acids. V shed 3 bases and J shed 2 bases, with 7 bases lying between them. CDR3 nucleotide sequence: TGTGCCAGCTCACCCGGAGTAAACACTGAAGCTTTCTTT. Its protein is CASSPGVNTEAFF.

The V call is TRBV27, the J call TRBJ2-6; the D is unclear. Germline V gene sequence: CDR1 MNHEY, CDR2 SMNVEV (reference sequence). Trimming left V 6 bases short and J 2 bases short, with 8 bases between. The CDR3 contains 14 residues. Written as DNA, the CDR3 is TGTGCCAGCAGGCGCGGTGCTGGGGCCAACGTCCTGACTTTC. Protein: CASRRGAGANVLTF.

CDR3 coding DNA: TGTGCCAGCAGCTTAGTCGGGGGTGGTAATTCACCCCTCCACTTT. As protein: CASSLVGGGNSPLHF. The chain uses TRBV7-2 and TRBJ1-6; D might be TRBD1 (5 bases). The CDR3 is made up of 15 amino acids. Germline V gene sequence: CDR1 SGHTA, CDR2 FQGNSA. With 1 base removed from V and 6 bases from J, the gap between germline ends came to 10 bases.

The V and J genes are TRBV6-1 and TRBJ1-2, with D possibly being TRBD1 (6 bases). There are 17 residues in the CDR3. V lost 6 bases and J lost 2, with 22 bases in between. Germline CDR1 reads MNHNS; CDR2 reads SASEGT. DNA of the CDR3: TGTGCCAGCAGCGAAAAGGAAGGGGGGGCAGGGAACTATGGCTACACCTTC. Translation: CASSEKEGGAGNYGYTF.

This rearrangement joins TRBV4-3 to TRBJ1-2, with D possibly being TRBD1 (5 bases). Per the germline V gene, CDR1 is LGHNA and CDR2 is YSLEER. V dropped 4 bases and J dropped 8 bases, with 26 bases sitting between them. The CDR3 totals 17 residues. CDR3 DNA: TGCGCCAGCAGCCGTAACCAAAGGGCAGGGAAGGAAAGCGGCTACACCTTC. This translates into CASSRNQRAGKESGYTF.

V usage is TRBV4-3 and J usage is TRBJ2-3, with TRBD2 matching over 7 bases. The CDR3 is made up of 15 amino acids. Germline CDR1 and CDR2: LGHNA and YSLEER. J was trimmed by 5 bases and V by 0 bases; bases with no gene match: 5. The CDR3 bases are TGCGCCAGCAGCCAAGATGCGCTAGCGGTAGATACGCAGTATTTT. Translation: CASSQDALAVDTQYF.

This clone has a single count. The chain couples TRBV24-1 to TRBJ2-2, with D perhaps TRBD2 (5 bases). Trimming removed 5 bases at V and 2 bases at J, with 11 bases between. The CDR3 loop spans 15 amino acids. Per the germline V gene, CDR1 is KGHDR and CDR2 is SFDVKD. In DNA form, the CDR3 reads TGTGCCACCAGTGCCGGGATGACAAACACCGGGGAGCTGTTTTTT. Its translation: CATSAGMTNTGELFF.

The chain is built from TRBV19 and TRBJ2-3; 13 nucleotides align to TRBD2. The CDR3 runs 16 residues. Germline loops: CDR1 LNHDA, CDR2 SQIVND (reference sequence). J was trimmed by 6 bases and V by 5 bases; bases with no gene match: 8. CDR3 region: CASSAGGLAGPDTQYF. CDR3 sequence (DNA): TGTGCCAGTAGTGCGGGGGGACTAGCGGGACCTGATACGCAGTATTTT.

The rearrangement joins TRBV20-1 to TRBJ1-1; 8 nucleotides line up with TRBD1. The germline CDR1 and CDR2 sequences are DFQATT and SNEGSKA (reference sequence). The CDR3 contains 16 residues. V trimming: 3 bases; J trimming: 0 bases; junction bases outside the gene matches: 9. The CDR3 DNA reads as TGCAGTGCTAGTGAGACAGGGGCGCCTATGAACACTGAAGCTTTCTTT. This translates into CSASETGAPMNTEAFF.

The V call is TRBV5-5, the J call TRBJ1-5; 9 nucleotides agree with TRBD1. The germline V gene encodes CDR1 SGHKS and CDR2 YYEKEE (reference sequence). This CDR3 is built from 17 residues. V lost 1 base and J lost 4; bases outside the gene matches: 9. CDR3 residues: CASSLWGVGTGNQPQHF. In nucleotides, the CDR3 is TGTGCCAGCAGCTTGTGGGGCGTGGGGACAGGGAATCAGCCCCAGCATTTT.

The genes are TRBV18 and TRBJ2-3; 7 bases map to TRBD1. The ends lost 3 bases at V and 3 bases at J; junction bases unmatched: 3. CDR1 is KGHSH, CDR2 LQKENI, per germline. This CDR3 is built from 14 residues. The CDR3 here is CASSPGQITDTQYF. The CDR3 bases are TGTGCCAGCTCACCGGGACAGATTACAGATACGCAGTATTTT. Full variable domain (outside the CDR3, taken from reference TRBV18 and TRBJ2-3): NAGVMQNPRHLVRRRGQEARLRCSPMKGHSHVYWYRQLPEEGLKFMVYLQKENIIDESGMPKERFSAEFPKEGPSILRIQQVVRGDSAAYFCASSPGQITDTQYFGPGTRLTVL.

This chain links TRBV27 with TRBJ2-3; TRBD2 is a possible D gene (6 bases). The CDR3 contains 13 residues. In germline, CDR1 is MNHEY, CDR2 SMNVEV (reference sequence). Trimming pared 6 bases from V and 6 bases from J, leaving 13 bases between. CDR3 protein: CASRSQGGDTQYF. The CDR3 bases are TGTGCCAGCAGATCGCAGGGAGGTGATACGCAGTATTTT.

V usage is TRBV10-1 and J usage is TRBJ2-2; 7 bases align to TRBD2. The CDR3 runs to 14 residues. V trimming: 6 bases; J trimming: 4 bases; junction bases outside the gene matches: 5. Germline CDR1 WNHNN, CDR2 SYGVQD (reference sequence). CDR3 coding DNA: TGCGCCAGCAGGGAGGGACTAAGCACCGGGGAGCTGTTTTTT. This gives the protein CASREGLSTGELFF.